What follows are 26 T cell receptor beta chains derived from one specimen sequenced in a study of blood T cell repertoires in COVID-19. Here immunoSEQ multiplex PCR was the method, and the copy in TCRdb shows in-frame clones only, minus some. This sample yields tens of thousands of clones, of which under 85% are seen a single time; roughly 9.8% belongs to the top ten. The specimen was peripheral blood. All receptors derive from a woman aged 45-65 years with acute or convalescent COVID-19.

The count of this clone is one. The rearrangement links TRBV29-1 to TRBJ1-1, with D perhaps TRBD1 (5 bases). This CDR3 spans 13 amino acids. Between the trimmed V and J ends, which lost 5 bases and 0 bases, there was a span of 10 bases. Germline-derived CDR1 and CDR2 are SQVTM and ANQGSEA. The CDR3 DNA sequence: TGCAGCGTTACCGACAGCTTGAACACTGAAGCTTTCTTT. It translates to CSVTDSLNTEAFF.

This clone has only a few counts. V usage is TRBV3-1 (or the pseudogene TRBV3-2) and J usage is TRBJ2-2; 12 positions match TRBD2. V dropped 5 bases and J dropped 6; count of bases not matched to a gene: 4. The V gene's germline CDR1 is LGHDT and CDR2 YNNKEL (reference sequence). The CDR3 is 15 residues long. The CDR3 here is CASSSTSGRPGELFF. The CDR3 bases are TGTGCCAGCAGCTCAACTAGCGGGAGGCCCGGGGAGCTGTTTTTT.

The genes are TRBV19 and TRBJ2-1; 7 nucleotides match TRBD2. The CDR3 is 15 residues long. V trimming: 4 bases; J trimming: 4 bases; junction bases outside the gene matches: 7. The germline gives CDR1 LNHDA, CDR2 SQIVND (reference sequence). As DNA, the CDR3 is TGTGCCAGTAGTACCCGGGGAGGGTGGTACAATGAGCAGTTCTTC. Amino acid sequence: CASSTRGGWYNEQFF.

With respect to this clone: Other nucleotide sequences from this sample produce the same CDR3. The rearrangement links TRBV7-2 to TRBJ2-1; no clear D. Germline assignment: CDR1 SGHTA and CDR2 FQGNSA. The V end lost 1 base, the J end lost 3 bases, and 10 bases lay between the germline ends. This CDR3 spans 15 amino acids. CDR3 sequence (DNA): TGTGCCAGCAGCTTAGTTGGCGGATTCTACAATGAGCAGTTCTTC. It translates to CASSLVGGFYNEQFF.

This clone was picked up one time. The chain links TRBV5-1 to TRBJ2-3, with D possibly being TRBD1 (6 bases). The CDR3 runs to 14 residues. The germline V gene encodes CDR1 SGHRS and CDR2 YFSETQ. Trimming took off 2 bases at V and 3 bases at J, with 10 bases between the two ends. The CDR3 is CASSFGDRTDTQYF. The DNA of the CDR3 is TGCGCCAGCAGCTTTGGCGACAGGACAGATACGCAGTATTTT.

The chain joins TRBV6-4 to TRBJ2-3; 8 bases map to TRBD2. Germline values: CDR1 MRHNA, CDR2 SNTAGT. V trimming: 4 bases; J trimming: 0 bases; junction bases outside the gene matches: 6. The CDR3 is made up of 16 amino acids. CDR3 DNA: TGTGCCAGCAGTGCAGATAGCGGGACTAGCACAGATACGCAGTATTTT. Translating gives CASSADSGTSTDTQYF.

The CDR3 sequence is CASSQDWGQQETQYF. The CDR3 DNA reads as TGCGCCAGCAGCCAAGATTGGGGACAGCAAGAGACCCAGTACTTC. V gene TRBV4-1 combines with J gene TRBJ2-5; 7 bases are shared with TRBD1. The length of the CDR3 is 15 residues. V was pared by 0 bases and J by 2 bases, with 3 bases of the junction left unmatched. CDR1 is MGHRA, CDR2 YSYEKL, per germline.

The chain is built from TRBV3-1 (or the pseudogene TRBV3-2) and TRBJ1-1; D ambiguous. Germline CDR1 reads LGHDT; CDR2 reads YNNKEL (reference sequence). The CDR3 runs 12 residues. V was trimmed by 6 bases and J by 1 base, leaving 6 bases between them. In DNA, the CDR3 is TGTGCCAGCAGGGGCAGGAACACTGAAGCTTTCTTT. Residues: CASRGRNTEAFF.

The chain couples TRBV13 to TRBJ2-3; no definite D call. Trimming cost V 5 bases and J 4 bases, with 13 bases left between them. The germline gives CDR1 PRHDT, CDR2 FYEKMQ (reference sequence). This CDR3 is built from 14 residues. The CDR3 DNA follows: TGTGCCAGCAGCCAATACCTAGTTGCAGATACGCAGTATTTT. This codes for CASSQYLVADTQYF.

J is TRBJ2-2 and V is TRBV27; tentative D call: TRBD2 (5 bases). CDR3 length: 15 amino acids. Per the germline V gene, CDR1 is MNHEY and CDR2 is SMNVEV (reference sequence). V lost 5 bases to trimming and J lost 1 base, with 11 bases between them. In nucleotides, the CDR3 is TGTGCCAGCAGTCCTAGCAGATTGAACACCGGGGAGCTGTTTTTT. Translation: CASSPSRLNTGELFF.

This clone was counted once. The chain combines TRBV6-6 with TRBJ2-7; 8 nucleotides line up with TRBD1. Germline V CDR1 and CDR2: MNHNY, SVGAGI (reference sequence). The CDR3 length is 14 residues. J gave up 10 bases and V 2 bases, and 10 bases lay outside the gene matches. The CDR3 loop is CASSYPEDREEQYF. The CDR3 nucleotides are TGTGCCAGCAGTTACCCCGAGGACAGGGAGGAACAGTACTTC.

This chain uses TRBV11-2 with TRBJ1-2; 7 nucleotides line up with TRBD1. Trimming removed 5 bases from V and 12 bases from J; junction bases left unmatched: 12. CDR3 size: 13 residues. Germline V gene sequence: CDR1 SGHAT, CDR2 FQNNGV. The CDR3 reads CASSPGVPGGHTF. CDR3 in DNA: TGTGCCAGCAGCCCGGGCGTACCAGGGGGACACACCTTC. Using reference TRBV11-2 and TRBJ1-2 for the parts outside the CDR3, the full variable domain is EAGVAQSPRYKIIEKRQSVAFWCNPISGHATLYWYQQILGQGPKLLIQFQNNGVVDDSQLPKDRFSAERLKGVDSTLKIQPAKLEDSAVYLCASSPGVPGGHTFGSGTRLTVV.

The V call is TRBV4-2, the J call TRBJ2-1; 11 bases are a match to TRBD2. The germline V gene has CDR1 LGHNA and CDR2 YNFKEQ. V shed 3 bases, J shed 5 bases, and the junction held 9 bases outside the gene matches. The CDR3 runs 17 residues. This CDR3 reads CASSQVTSGMFNNEQFF. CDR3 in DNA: TGTGCCAGCAGCCAGGTGACTAGCGGGATGTTTAACAATGAGCAGTTCTTC.

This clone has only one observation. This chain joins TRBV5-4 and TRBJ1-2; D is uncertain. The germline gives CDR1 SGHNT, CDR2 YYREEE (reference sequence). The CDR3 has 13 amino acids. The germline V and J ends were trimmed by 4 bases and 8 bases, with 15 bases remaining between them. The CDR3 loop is CASSVAYLAGYTF. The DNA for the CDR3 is TGTGCCAGCAGCGTTGCCTATCTAGCGGGCTACACCTTC.

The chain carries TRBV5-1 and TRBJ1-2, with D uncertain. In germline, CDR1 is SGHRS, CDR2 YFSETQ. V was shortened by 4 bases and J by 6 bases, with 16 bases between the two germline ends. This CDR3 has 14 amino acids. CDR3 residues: CASSPGGDADGYTF. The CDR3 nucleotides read TGCGCCAGCAGCCCCGGCGGCGATGCCGATGGCTACACCTTC. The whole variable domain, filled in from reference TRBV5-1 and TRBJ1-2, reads KAGVTQTPRYLIKTRGQQVTLSCSPISGHRSVSWYQQTPGQGLQFLFEYFSETQRNKGNFPGRFSGRQFSNSRSEMNVSTLELGDSALYLCASSPGGDADGYTFGSGTRLTVV.

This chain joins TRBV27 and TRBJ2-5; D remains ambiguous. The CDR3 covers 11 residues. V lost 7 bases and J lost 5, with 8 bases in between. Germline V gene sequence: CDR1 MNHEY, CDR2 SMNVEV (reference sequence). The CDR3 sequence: CASTIGETQYF. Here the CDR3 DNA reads TGTGCCAGCACCATCGGGGAGACCCAGTACTTC.

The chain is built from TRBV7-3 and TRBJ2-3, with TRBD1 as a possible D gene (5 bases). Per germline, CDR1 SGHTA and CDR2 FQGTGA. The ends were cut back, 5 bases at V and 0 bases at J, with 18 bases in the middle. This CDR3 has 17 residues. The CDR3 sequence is CASSRWGSAESTDTQYF. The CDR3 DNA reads TGTGCCAGCAGCCGATGGGGCTCGGCGGAGAGCACAGATACGCAGTATTTT.

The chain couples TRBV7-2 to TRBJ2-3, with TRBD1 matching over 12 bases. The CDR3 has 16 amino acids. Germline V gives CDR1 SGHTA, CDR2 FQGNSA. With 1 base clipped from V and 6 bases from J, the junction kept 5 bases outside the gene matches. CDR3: CASSLVGTGGSDTQYF. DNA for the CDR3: TGTGCCAGCAGCTTAGTTGGGACAGGGGGCTCTGATACGCAGTATTTT.

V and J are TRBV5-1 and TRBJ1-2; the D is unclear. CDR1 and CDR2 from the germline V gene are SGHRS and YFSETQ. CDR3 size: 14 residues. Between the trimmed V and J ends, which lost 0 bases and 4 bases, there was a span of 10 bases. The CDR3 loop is CASSLDGSGYGYTF. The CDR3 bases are TGCGCCAGCAGCTTGGACGGTAGCGGCTATGGCTACACCTTC.

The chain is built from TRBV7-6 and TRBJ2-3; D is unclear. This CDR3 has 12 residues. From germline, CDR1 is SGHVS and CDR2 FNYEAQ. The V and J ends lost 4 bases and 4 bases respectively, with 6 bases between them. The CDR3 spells CASSYSADTQYF. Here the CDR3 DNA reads TGTGCCAGCAGCTACTCGGCAGATACGCAGTATTTT.

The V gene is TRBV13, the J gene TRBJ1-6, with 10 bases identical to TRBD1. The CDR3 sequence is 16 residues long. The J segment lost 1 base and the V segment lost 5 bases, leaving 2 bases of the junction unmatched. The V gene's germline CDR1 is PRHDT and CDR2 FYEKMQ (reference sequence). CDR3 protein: CASSGTGDSYNSPLHF. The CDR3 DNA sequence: TGTGCCAGCAGCGGGACAGGGGATTCCTATAATTCACCCCTCCACTTT.

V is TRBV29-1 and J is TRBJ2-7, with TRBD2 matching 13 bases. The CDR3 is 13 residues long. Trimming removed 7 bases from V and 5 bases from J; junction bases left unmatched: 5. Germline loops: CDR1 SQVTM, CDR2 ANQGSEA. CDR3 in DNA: TGCAGCGCCCTAGGACTAGCGGGAGACGAGCAGTACTTC. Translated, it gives CSALGLAGDEQYF.

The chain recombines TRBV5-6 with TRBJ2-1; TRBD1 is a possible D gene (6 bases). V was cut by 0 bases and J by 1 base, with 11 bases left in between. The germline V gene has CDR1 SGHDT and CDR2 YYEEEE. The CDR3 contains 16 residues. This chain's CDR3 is CASSLESGTSYNEQFF. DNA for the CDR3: TGTGCCAGCAGCTTGGAGTCTGGGACATCCTACAATGAGCAGTTCTTC.

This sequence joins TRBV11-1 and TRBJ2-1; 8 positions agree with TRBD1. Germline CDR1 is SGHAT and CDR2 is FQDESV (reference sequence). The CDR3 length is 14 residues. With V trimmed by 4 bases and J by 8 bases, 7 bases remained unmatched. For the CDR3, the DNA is TGTGCCAGCAGCTACGGGACAGGTAGCTATGAGCAGTTCTTC. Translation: CASSYGTGSYEQFF.

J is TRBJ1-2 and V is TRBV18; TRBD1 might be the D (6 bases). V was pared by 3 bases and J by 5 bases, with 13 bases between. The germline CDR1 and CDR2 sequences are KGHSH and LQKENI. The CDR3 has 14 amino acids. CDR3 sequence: CASSPTQGRYGYTF. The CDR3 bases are TGTGCCAGCTCACCTACACAGGGTCGGTATGGCTACACCTTC.

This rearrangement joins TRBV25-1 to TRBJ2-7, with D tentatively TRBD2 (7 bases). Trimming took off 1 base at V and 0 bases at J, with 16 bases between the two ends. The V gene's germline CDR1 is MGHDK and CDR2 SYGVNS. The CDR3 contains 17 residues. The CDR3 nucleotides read TGTGCCAGCAGTGAATCACCGGGGGGCGGGAACTCCTACGAGCAGTACTTC. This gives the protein CASSESPGGGNSYEQYF.